The 20 T cell receptor beta chains below were found in one sample sequenced in a study of shared clonotypes between healthy human individuals. Generated by immunoSEQ multiplex PCR, the TCRdb table keeps only in-frame clones and is missing some. The table has about 2.4 million clones, 80% to 95% seen once. The sequencing input was naive CD4+ T cells from PBMCs. As to subset: CD45RA+ positively selected. Receptor source: a man younger than 35 in good health. Some clones in this sample may be carry-over from other donors' samples.

The rearrangement joins TRBV14 to TRBJ1-1; TRBD1 might be the D (5 bases). CDR3 size: 17 residues. Germline V gene lookup returns CDR1 SGHDN and CDR2 FVKESK. V lost 2 bases to trimming and J lost 6 bases, with 22 bases between them. CDR3 in DNA: TGTGCCAGCAGCCAATTGGGCGCGGGGGGGGAAAGCGCTGAAGCTTTCTTT. As protein: CASSQLGAGGESAEAFF.

CDR3 nucleotides: TGCAGCGGATTATGGACAGGGGGCGATGAAGCTTTCTTT. This sequence encodes CSGLWTGGDEAFF. The rearrangement joins TRBV29-1 to TRBJ1-1; 11 nucleotides align to TRBD1. The CDR3 extends over 13 amino acids. Germline V gene lookup returns CDR1 SQVTM and CDR2 ANQGSEA. The ends lost 7 bases at V and 7 bases at J; junction bases unmatched: 8. Combining the CDR3 with reference TRBV29-1 and TRBJ1-1 gives the whole variable domain SAVISQKPSRDICQRGTSLTIQCQVDSQVTMMFWYRQQPGQSLTLIATANQGSEATYESGFVIDKFPISRPNLTFSTLTVSNMSPEDSSIYLCSGLWTGGDEAFFGQGTRLTVV.

This clone was seen only once. The chain joins TRBV4-2 to TRBJ2-5; 7 bases are a match to TRBD2. V shed 0 bases and J 2 bases; nucleotides not matched to a gene: 6. CDR1 LGHNA and CDR2 YNFKEQ come from the germline V gene. The CDR3 is made up of 16 amino acids. CDR3 nucleotide sequence: TGTGCCAGCAGCCAAGATACTAGCGCGGGGCAAGAGACCCAGTACTTC. It encodes CASSQDTSAGQETQYF.

This chain connects TRBV7-2 to TRBJ1-5; D may be TRBD1 (5 bases). In germline, CDR1 is SGHTA, CDR2 FQGNSA. V lost 1 base to trimming and J lost 5 bases, with 9 bases between them. The CDR3 totals 14 residues. CDR3 sequence: CASSLETVYQPQHF. The CDR3 DNA follows: TGTGCCAGCAGCTTAGAGACAGTGTATCAGCCCCAGCATTTT.

V gene TRBV6-1 combines with J gene TRBJ1-1; 7 bases fit TRBD1. The V gene's germline CDR1 is MNHNS and CDR2 SASEGT. The V segment lost 4 bases and the J segment 4 bases; nucleotides outside the gene matches: 6. This CDR3 is built from 14 residues. CDR3 nucleotide sequence: TGTGCCAGCAGTGTACTTTACAGGGGCACTGAAGCTTTCTTT. It codes for CASSVLYRGTEAFF.

The chain uses TRBV10-3 and TRBJ1-2; D perhaps matches TRBD1 (5 bases). This CDR3 comprises 11 residues. Germline V lookup: CDR1 ENHRY, CDR2 SYGVKD. CDR3: CAPGLYYGYTF. In DNA form, the CDR3 reads TGTGCTCCGGGACTCTATTATGGCTACACCTTC.

The rearrangement joins TRBV5-1 to TRBJ2-7; D remains ambiguous. There are 14 residues in the CDR3. The ends were cut back, 7 bases at V and 2 bases at J, with 16 bases in the middle. CDR1 is SGHRS, CDR2 YFSETQ, per germline. The CDR3 DNA is TGCGCCAGCGCCCTGGGTACAAACGCCTACGAGCAGTACTTC. Amino acid sequence: CASALGTNAYEQYF.

The genes are TRBV28 and TRBJ2-1; 7 bases are a match to TRBD2. The CDR3 contains 12 residues. Looked up from germline, CDR1 is MDHEN and CDR2 is SYDVKM. J gave up 10 bases and V 4 bases, and 4 bases lay outside the gene matches. The CDR3 reads CASSSPSGEQFF. Here the CDR3 DNA reads TGTGCCAGCAGTTCGCCTAGCGGAGAGCAGTTCTTC.

Comment on this clone: Within the sample, other DNA sequences also encode this same CDR3. The CDR3 is CASSLLVAGENNEQFF. In DNA, the CDR3 is TGCGCCAGCAGCTTGCTAGTGGCGGGAGAAAACAATGAGCAGTTCTTC. This chain connects TRBV5-1 to TRBJ2-1, with TRBD2 identical over 7 bases. The CDR3 spans 16 residues. The J segment lost 5 bases and the V segment lost 1 base, leaving 9 bases of the junction unmatched. Germline V gene sequence: CDR1 SGHRS, CDR2 YFSETQ. Supplemented by reference TRBV5-1 and TRBJ2-1, the full variable domain reads KAGVTQTPRYLIKTRGQQVTLSCSPISGHRSVSWYQQTPGQGLQFLFEYFSETQRNKGNFPGRFSGRQFSNSRSEMNVSTLELGDSALYLCASSLLVAGENNEQFFGPGTRLTVL.

This clone has more than one count but fewer than ten. The CDR3 DNA reads as TGTGCCAGTAGTATTCACGGAGTCAGTCTGAACACTGAAGCTTTCTTT. Amino acids: CASSIHGVSLNTEAFF. The V gene is TRBV19, the J gene TRBJ1-1; D remains unclear. Germline lookup yields CDR1 LNHDA and CDR2 SQIVND (reference sequence). This CDR3 region has 16 residues. The ends were cut back, 3 bases at V and 0 bases at J, with 14 bases in the middle.

The CDR3 DNA sequence: TGTGCCAGCAGTCCCCGGTTGGGGCCTGATCTTGAAGCTTTCTTT. Its protein is CASSPRLGPDLEAFF. This sequence joins TRBV27 and TRBJ1-1; tentative D call: TRBD1 (5 bases). The CDR3 is made up of 15 amino acids. The germline gives CDR1 MNHEY, CDR2 SMNVEV (reference sequence). V lost 5 bases and J lost 7, with 20 bases in between.

The V gene is TRBV28, the J gene TRBJ1-5; a possible D gene is TRBD1 (6 bases). This CDR3 region has 16 residues. Germline assignment: CDR1 MDHEN and CDR2 SYDVKM. Trimming cost V 6 bases and J 7 bases, with 22 bases left between them. The CDR3 DNA reads TGTGCCAGCAGGGCCGACCTAGGGGGGTCTGGACAGCCCCAGCATTTT. The encoded protein is CASRADLGGSGQPQHF.

V is TRBV19 and J is TRBJ2-7, with 9 bases aligning to TRBD1. The CDR3 is 13 residues long. Germline-derived CDR1 and CDR2 are LNHDA and SQIVND (reference sequence). The V and J ends lost 7 bases and 4 bases, in that order; junction bases with no gene match: 5. DNA of the CDR3: TGTGCCAGTACAGGGGACAGGGCGTACGAGCAGTACTTC. It codes for CASTGDRAYEQYF.

As concerns this clone: The sample holds other DNA sequences that translate to the same CDR3. V is TRBV18 and J is TRBJ2-1, with 7 bases fitting TRBD2. After removal of 1 base from V and 5 bases from J, the junction contained 2 bases not matched to a gene. Germline V CDR1 and CDR2: KGHSH, LQKENI. CDR3 size: 14 residues. CDR3: CASSPLAGDNEQFF. CDR3 nucleotide sequence: TGTGCCAGCTCACCACTAGCGGGCGACAATGAGCAGTTCTTC.

For this clone: The sample holds other DNA sequences that translate to the same CDR3. CDR3 DNA: TGCGCCAGCAGCAGAGGGACAGGGGACCCCTACGAGCAGTACTTC. Protein: CASSRGTGDPYEQYF. The chain joins TRBV5-1 to TRBJ2-7, with 10 bases aligning to TRBD1. Losses at the gene ends were 4 bases for V and 2 bases for J; bases not matched to a gene: 6. The CDR3 contains 15 residues. The V gene's germline CDR1 is SGHRS and CDR2 YFSETQ.

The chain is built from TRBV4-3 and TRBJ1-1, with D possibly TRBD1 on 5 matching bases. Trimming took 3 bases from V and 4 from J, leaving 9 bases between them. The length of the CDR3 is 13 residues. Looked up from germline, CDR1 is LGHNA and CDR2 is YSLEER. In DNA form, the CDR3 reads TGCGCCAGCAGCCACGACAGTGCCACTGAAGCTTTCTTT. It encodes CASSHDSATEAFF.

In its sample, this clone was seen once. CDR3 loop: CASSSRDRGNSPLHF. Here the CDR3 DNA reads TGTGCCAGCAGTAGCAGGGACAGGGGGAATTCACCCCTCCACTTT. V is TRBV27 and J is TRBJ1-6; 11 nucleotides match TRBD1. This CDR3 has 15 amino acids. With 5 bases clipped from V and 7 bases from J, the junction kept 4 bases outside the gene matches. Germline lookup yields CDR1 MNHEY and CDR2 SMNVEV (reference sequence).

The chain employs TRBV7-3 and TRBJ1-1; D unclear. V shed 5 bases and J shed 0 bases, with 13 bases lying between them. Germline V gives CDR1 SGHTA, CDR2 FQGTGA. There are 15 residues in the CDR3. CDR3 bases: TGTGCCAGCAGCCCCGGCACTTACATGAACACTGAAGCTTTCTTT. This codes for CASSPGTYMNTEAFF.

The chain couples TRBV7-9 to TRBJ1-6; a weak D match, TRBD1 (5 bases). This CDR3 is 17 amino acids long. V was cut by 8 bases and J by 3 bases, with 20 bases left in between. From germline, CDR1 is SEHNR and CDR2 FQNEAQ (reference sequence). Here the CDR3 DNA reads TGTGCCAGCGCTCACGAACCAGGGATCGGCTATAATTCACCCCTCCACTTT. It specifies CASAHEPGIGYNSPLHF.

This chain uses TRBV5-1 with TRBJ1-1, with 7 bases aligning to TRBD1. The CDR3 sequence is 15 residues long. Germline-derived CDR1 and CDR2 are SGHRS and YFSETQ. The ends lost 3 bases at V and 1 base at J; junction bases unmatched: 6. CDR3 nucleotide sequence: TGCGCCAGCAGCTACTCGAACAGGGGGAACACTGAAGCTTTCTTT. Protein: CASSYSNRGNTEAFF.